This note documents a single T cell receptor (beta chain) sequence. This sample is part of a study of blood T cell repertoires in COVID-19. Method: immunoSEQ multiplex PCR; TCRdb's copy keeps in-frame clones and lacks some. The data show 300,000 to 400,000 clones, 75% to 90% seen once. V gave up 3 bases and J gave up 1 base, with 9 bases separating them. This CDR3 region has 14 residues. The germline V gene has CDR1 LGHDT and CDR2 YNNKEL (reference sequence). Followed over time, Seattle patients had been enrolled while infection was active. Source material: peripheral blood. This rearrangement joins TRBV3-1 (or the pseudogene TRBV3-2) to TRBJ1-2, with D tentatively TRBD1 (5 bases). This clonotype was sampled from a woman in her sixties with COVID-19, enrolled during active disease. The CDR3 nucleotides read TGTGCCAGCAGCCAGCGGACACTTAACTATGGCTACACCTTC. This gives the protein CASSQRTLNYGYTF.